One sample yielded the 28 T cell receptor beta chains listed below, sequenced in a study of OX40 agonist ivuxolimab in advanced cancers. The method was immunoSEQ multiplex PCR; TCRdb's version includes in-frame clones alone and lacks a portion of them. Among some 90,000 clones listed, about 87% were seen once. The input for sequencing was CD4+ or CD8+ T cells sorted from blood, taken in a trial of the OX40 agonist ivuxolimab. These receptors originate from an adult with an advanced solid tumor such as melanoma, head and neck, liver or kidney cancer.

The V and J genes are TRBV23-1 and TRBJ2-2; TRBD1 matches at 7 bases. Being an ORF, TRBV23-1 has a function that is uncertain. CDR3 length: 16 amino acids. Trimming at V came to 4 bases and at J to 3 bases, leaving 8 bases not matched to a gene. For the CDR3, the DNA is TGCGCCAGCAGTCCGACAGGGCGCGGAGACACCGGGGAGCTGTTTTTT. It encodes CASSPTGRGDTGELFF.

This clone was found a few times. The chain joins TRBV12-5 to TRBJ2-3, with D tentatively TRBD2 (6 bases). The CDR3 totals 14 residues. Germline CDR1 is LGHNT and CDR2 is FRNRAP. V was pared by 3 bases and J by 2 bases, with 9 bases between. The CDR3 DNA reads TGTGCTAGTGGTTTCGGGGGATTCACAGATACGCAGTATTTT. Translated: CASGFGGFTDTQYF.

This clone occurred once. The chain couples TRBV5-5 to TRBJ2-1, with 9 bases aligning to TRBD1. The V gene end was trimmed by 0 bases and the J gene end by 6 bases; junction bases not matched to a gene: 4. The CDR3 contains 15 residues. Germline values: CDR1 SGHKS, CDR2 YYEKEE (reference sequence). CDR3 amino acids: CASSLGTGVPNEQFF. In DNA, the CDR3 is TGTGCCAGCAGCTTGGGGACAGGGGTTCCCAATGAGCAGTTCTTC.

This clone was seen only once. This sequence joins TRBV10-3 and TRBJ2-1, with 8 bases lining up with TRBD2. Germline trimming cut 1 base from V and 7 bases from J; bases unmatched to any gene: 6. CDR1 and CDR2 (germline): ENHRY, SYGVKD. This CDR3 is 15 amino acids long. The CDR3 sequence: CAISEFSGSGNEQFF. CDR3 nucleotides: TGTGCCATCAGTGAGTTCAGCGGGAGTGGGAATGAGCAGTTCTTC.

The CDR3 is CASSPSGRSYEQYF. CDR3 DNA sequence: TGTGCCAGCAGCCCCTCGGGCAGGTCCTACGAGCAGTACTTC. This sequence joins TRBV7-2 and TRBJ2-7, with D hard to call. CDR1 and CDR2 (germline): SGHTA, FQGNSA. The germline V and J ends were trimmed by 5 bases and 1 base, with 12 bases remaining between them. This CDR3 contains 14 residues.

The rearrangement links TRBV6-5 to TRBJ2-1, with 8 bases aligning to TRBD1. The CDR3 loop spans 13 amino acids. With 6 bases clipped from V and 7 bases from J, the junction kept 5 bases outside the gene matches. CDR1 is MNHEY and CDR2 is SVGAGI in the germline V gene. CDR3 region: CASSSDRGNEQFF. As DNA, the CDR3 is TGTGCCAGCAGCTCCGACAGGGGTAATGAGCAGTTCTTC.

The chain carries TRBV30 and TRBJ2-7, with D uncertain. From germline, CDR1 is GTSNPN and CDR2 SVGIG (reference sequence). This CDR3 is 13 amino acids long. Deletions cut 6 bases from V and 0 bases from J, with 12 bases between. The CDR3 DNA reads TGTGCCTGCAGACCGCAGACCTCCTACGAGCAGTACGTC. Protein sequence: CACRPQTSYEQYV.

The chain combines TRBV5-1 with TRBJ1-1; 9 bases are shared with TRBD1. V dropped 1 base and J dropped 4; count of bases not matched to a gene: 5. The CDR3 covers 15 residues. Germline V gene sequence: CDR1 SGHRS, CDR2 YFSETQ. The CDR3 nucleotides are TGCGCCAGCAGCTTGTTGACAGGGGGGAGCACTGAAGCTTTCTTT. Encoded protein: CASSLLTGGSTEAFF. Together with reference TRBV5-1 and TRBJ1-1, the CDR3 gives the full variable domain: KAGVTQTPRYLIKTRGQQVTLSCSPISGHRSVSWYQQTPGQGLQFLFEYFSETQRNKGNFPGRFSGRQFSNSRSEMNVSTLELGDSALYLCASSLLTGGSTEAFFGQGTRLTVV.

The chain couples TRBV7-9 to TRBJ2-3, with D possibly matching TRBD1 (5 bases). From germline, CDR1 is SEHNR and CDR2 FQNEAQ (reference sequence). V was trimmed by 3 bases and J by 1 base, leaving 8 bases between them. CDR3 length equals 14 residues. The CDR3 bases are TGTGCCAGCAGCTTTATCAGGGGCACAGATACGCAGTATTTT. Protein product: CASSFIRGTDTQYF.

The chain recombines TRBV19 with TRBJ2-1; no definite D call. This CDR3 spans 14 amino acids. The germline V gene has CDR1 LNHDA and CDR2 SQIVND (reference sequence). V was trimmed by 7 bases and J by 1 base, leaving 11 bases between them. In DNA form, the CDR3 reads TGTGCCAGTAAGTCGCAGAGTTCCTACAATGAGCAGTTCTTC. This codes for CASKSQSSYNEQFF.

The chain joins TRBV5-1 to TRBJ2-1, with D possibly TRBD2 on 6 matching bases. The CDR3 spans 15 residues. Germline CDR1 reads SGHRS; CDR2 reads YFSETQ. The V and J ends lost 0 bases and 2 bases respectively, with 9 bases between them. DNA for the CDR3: TGCGCCAGCAGCTTGGAACGGGAGCCCTACAATGAGCAGTTCTTC. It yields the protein CASSLEREPYNEQFF.

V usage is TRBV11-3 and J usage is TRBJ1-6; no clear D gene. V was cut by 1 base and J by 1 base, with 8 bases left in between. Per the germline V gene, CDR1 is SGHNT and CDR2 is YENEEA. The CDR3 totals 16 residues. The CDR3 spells CASSLAVRSYNSPLHF. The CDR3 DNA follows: TGTGCCAGCAGCTTAGCGGTCAGGTCCTATAATTCACCCCTCCACTTT.

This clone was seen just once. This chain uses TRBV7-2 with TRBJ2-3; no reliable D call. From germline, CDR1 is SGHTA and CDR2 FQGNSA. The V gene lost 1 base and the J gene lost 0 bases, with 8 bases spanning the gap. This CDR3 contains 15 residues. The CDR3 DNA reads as TGTGCCAGCAGCTTAGTTGGCCACAGCACAGATACGCAGTATTTT. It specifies CASSLVGHSTDTQYF.

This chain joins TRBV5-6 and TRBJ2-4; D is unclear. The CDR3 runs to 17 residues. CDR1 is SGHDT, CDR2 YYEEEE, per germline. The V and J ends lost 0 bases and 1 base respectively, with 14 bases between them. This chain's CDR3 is CASSLAVRAFAKNIQYF. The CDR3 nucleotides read TGTGCCAGCAGCTTGGCCGTCCGAGCCTTCGCCAAAAACATTCAGTACTTC.

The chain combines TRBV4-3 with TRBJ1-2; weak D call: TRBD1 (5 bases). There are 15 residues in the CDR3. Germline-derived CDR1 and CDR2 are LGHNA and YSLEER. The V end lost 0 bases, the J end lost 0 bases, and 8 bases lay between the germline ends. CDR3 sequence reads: CASSQEGGANYGYTF. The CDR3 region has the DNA TGCGCCAGCAGCCAAGAGGGGGGAGCTAACTATGGCTACACCTTC.

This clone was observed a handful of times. This CDR3 reads CASSFVDSYEQYF. DNA for the CDR3: TGTGCCAGCAGCTTCGTCGATAGCTACGAGCAGTACTTC. V is TRBV5-6 and J is TRBJ2-7; D unclear. Trimming cost V 2 bases and J 3 bases, with 9 bases left between them. The CDR3 contains 13 residues. From germline, CDR1 is SGHDT and CDR2 YYEEEE.

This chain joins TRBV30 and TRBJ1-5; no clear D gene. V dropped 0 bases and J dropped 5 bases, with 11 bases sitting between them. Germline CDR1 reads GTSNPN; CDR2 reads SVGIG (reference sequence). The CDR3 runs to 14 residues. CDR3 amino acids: CAWSVRQAYQPQHF. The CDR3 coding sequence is TGTGCCTGGAGTGTACGCCAAGCTTATCAGCCCCAGCATTTT.

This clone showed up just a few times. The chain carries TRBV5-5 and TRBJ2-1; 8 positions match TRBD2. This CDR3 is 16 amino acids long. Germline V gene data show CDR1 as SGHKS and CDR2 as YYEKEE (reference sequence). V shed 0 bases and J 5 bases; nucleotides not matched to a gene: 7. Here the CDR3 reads CASSLAPAGADNEQFF. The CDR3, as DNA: TGTGCCAGCAGCTTGGCCCCAGCGGGAGCGGACAATGAGCAGTTCTTC.

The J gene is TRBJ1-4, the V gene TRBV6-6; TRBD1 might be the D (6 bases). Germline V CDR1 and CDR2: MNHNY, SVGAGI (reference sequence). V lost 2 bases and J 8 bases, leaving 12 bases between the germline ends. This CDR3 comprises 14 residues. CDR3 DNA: TGTGCCAGCAGTTACGAAGGGGGTCGGGAAAAACTGTTTTTT. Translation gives CASSYEGGREKLFF.

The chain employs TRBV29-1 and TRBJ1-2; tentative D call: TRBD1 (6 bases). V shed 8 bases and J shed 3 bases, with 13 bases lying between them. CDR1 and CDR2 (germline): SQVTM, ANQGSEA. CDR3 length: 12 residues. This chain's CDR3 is CSTKQGDYGYTF. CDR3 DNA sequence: TGCAGCACCAAACAGGGTGACTATGGCTACACCTTC.

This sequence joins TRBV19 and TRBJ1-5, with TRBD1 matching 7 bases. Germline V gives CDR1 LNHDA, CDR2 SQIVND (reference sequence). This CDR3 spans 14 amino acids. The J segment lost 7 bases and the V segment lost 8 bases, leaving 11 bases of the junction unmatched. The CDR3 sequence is CASAKEGGEQPQHF. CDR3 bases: TGTGCCAGTGCCAAGGAAGGGGGCGAACAGCCCCAGCATTTT.

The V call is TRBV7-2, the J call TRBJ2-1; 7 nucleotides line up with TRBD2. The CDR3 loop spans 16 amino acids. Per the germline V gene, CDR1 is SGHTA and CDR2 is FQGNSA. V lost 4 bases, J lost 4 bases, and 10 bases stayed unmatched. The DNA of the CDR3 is TGTGCCAGCAGCTCTCTCCTTGGCGGGGGATACAATGAGCAGTTCTTC. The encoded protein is CASSSLLGGGYNEQFF. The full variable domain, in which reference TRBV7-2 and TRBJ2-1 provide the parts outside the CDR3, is GAGVSQSPSNKVTEKGKDVELRCDPISGHTALYWYRQSLGQGLEFLIYFQGNSAPDKSGLPSDRFSAERTGGSVSTLTIQRTQQEDSAVYLCASSSLLGGGYNEQFFGPGTRLTVL.

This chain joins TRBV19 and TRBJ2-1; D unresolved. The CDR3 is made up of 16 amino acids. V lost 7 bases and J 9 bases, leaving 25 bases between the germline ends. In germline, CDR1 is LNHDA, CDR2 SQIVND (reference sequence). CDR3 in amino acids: CASNPNRFSLSGEQFF. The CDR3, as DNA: TGTGCCAGTAACCCCAATAGGTTCTCCCTTTCGGGTGAGCAGTTCTTC.

In nucleotides, the CDR3 is TGCGCCAGCAGCCCATCGGGGGGAGAGACCCAGTACTTC. Its translation is CASSPSGGETQYF. The chain combines TRBV5-1 with TRBJ2-5; 7 nucleotides match TRBD2. The CDR3 has 13 amino acids. Germline V CDR1 and CDR2: SGHRS, YFSETQ. The V and J ends lost 4 bases and 4 bases, in that order; junction bases with no gene match: 4.

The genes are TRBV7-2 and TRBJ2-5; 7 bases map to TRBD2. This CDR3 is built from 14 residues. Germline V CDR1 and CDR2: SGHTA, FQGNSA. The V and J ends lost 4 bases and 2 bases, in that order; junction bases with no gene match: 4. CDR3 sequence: CASSYQAGQETQYF. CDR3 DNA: TGTGCCAGCAGCTACCAAGCGGGGCAAGAGACCCAGTACTTC.

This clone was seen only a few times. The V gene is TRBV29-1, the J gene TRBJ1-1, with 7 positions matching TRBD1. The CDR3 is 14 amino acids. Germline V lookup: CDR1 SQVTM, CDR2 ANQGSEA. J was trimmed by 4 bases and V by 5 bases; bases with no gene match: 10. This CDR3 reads CSVRQGLGSTEAFF. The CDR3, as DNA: TGCAGCGTTAGACAGGGATTAGGGAGCACTGAAGCTTTCTTT. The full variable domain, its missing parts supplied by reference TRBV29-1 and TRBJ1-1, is SAVISQKPSRDICQRGTSLTIQCQVDSQVTMMFWYRQQPGQSLTLIATANQGSEATYESGFVIDKFPISRPNLTFSTLTVSNMSPEDSSIYLCSVRQGLGSTEAFFGQGTRLTVV.

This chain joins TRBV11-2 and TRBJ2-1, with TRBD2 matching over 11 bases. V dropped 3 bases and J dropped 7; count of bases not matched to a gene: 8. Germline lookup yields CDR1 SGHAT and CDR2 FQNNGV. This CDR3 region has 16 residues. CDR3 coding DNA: TGTGCCAGCAGCTTTCCTACTAGCGGGAGTAGGAATGAGCAGTTCTTC. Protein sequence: CASSFPTSGSRNEQFF.

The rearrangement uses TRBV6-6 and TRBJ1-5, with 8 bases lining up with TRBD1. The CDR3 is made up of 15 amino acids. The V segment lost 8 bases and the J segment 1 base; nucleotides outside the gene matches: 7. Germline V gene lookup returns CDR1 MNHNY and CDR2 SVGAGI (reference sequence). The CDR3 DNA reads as TGTGCCAGCGGACTTACAGGGGGGAGCAATCAGCCCCAGCATTTT. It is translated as CASGLTGGSNQPQHF.